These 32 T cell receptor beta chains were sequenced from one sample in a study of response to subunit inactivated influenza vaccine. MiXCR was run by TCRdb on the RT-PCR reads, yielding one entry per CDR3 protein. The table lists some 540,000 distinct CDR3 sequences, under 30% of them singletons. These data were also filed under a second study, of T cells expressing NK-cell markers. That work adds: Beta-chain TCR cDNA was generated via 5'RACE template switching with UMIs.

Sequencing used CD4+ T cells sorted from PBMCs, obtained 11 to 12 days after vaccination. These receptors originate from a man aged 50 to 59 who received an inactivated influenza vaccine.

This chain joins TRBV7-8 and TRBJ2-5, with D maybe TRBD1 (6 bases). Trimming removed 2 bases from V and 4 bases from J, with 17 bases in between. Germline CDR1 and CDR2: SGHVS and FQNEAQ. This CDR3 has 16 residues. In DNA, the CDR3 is TGTGCCAGCAGCTTAATCAGGCAGGGGAGAGGAGAGACCCAGTACTTC. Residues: CASSLIRQGRGETQYF.

The CDR3 nucleotides read TGTGCCAGCAGTGAAGTTAATACGCAGTATTTT. It is translated as CASSEVNTQYF. The chain recombines TRBV25-1 with TRBJ2-3; D gene uncertain. With 2 bases removed from V and 7 bases from J, the gap between germline ends came to 4 bases. The CDR3 is 11 residues long. Per the germline V gene, CDR1 is MGHDK and CDR2 is SYGVNS.

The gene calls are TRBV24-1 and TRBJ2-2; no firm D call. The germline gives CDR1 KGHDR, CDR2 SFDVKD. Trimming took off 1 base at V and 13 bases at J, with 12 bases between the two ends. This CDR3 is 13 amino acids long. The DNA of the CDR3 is TGTGCCACCAGTGATTTTGGCCAAACTGGGCTGTTTTTT. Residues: CATSDFGQTGLFF.

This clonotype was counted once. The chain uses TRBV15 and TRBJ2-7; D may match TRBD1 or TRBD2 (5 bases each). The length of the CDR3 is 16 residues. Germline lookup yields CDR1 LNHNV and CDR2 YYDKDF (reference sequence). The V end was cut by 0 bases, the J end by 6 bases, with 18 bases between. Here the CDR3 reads CATSRDRSGTLSEQYF. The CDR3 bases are TGTGCCACCAGCAGAGATCGGTCCGGGACGCTGTCCGAGCAGTACTTC.

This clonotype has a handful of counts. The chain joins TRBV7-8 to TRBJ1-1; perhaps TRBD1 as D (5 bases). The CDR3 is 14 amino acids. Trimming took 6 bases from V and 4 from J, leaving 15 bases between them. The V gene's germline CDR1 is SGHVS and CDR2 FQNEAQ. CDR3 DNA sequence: TGTGCCAGCAGACACCCGGGGGAGAGCACTGAAGCTTTCTTT. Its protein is CASRHPGESTEAFF. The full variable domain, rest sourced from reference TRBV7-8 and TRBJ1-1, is GAGVSQSPRYKVAKRGQDVALRCDPISGHVSLFWYQQALGQGPEFLTYFQNEAQLDKSGLPSDRFFAERPEGSVSTLKIQRTQQEDSAVYLCASRHPGESTEAFFGQGTRLTVV.

CDR3 sequence reads: CASSEWGDSTDTQYF. The CDR3 DNA reads TGTGCCAGCAGTGAATGGGGAGACAGCACAGATACGCAGTATTTT. V usage is TRBV25-1 and J usage is TRBJ2-3, with D perhaps matching TRBD2 (5 bases). Trimming removed 1 base at V and 0 bases at J, with 8 bases between. This CDR3 has 15 amino acids. Germline V gene data show CDR1 as MGHDK and CDR2 as SYGVNS.

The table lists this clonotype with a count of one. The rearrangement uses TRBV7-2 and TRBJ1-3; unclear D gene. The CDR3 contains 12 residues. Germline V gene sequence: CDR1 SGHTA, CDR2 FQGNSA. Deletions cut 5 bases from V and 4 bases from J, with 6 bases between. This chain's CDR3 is CASSHLGNTIYF. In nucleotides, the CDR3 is TGTGCCAGCAGCCACCTCGGAAACACCATATATTTT.

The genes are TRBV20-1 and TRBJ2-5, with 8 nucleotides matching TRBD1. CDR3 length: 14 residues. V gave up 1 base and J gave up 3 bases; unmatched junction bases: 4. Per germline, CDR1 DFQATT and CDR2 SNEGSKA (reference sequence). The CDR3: CSARVPGGKETQYF. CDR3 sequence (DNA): TGCAGTGCTAGAGTCCCAGGGGGCAAAGAGACCCAGTACTTC.

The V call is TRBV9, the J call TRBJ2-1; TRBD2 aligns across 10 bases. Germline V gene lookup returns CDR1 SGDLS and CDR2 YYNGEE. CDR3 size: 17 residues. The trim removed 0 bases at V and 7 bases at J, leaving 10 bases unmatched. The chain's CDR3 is CASSVGTSGLQGNEQFF. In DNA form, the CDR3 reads TGTGCCAGCAGCGTAGGGACTAGCGGCCTCCAGGGAAATGAGCAGTTCTTC.

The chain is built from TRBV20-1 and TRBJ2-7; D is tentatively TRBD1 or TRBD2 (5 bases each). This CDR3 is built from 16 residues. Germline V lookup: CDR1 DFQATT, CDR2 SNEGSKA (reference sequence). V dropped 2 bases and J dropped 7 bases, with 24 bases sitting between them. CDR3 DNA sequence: TGCAGTGCTAGAAAGCACACGGGACCCTATACGGGGGAGCAGTACTTC. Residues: CSARKHTGPYTGEQYF.

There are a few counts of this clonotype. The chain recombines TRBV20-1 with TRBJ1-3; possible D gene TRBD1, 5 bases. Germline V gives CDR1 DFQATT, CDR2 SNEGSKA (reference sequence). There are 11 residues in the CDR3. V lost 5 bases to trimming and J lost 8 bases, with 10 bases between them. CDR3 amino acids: CSAGRGDTIYF. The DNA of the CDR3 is TGCAGTGCTGGACGGGGGGACACCATATATTTT.

The CDR3 sequence: CASSYWGSYEQYF. The CDR3 DNA reads TGTGCCAGCAGTTATTGGGGTTCATACGAGCAGTACTTC. The chain combines TRBV6-5 with TRBJ2-7; D remains unclear. V was clipped by 3 bases and J by 4 bases, with 10 bases between them. The CDR3 runs to 13 residues. The germline gives CDR1 MNHEY, CDR2 SVGAGI.

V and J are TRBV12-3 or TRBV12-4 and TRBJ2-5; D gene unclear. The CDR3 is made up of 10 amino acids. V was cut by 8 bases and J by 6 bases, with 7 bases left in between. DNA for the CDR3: TGTGCCAGCGGAAGGAAGACCCAGTACTTC. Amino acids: CASGRKTQYF.

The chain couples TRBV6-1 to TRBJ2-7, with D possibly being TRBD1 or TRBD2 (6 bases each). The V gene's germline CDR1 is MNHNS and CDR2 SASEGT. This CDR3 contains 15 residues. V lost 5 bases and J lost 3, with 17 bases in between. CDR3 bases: TGTGCCAGCAGTCCTGGGGGGCAAATCAACTACGAGCAGTACTTC. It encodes CASSPGGQINYEQYF.

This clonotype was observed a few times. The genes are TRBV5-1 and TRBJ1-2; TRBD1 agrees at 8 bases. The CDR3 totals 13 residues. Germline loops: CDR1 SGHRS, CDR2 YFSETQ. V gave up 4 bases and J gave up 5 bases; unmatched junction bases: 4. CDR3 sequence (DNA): TGCGCCAGCAGCCTGGACAGGGAGTATGGCTACACCTTC. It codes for CASSLDREYGYTF.

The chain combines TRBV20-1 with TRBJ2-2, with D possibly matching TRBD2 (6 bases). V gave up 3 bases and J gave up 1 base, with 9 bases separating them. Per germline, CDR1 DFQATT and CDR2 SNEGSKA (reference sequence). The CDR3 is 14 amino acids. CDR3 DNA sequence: TGCAGTGCTAGCCGGGACTTGAACACCGGGGAGCTGTTTTTT. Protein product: CSASRDLNTGELFF.

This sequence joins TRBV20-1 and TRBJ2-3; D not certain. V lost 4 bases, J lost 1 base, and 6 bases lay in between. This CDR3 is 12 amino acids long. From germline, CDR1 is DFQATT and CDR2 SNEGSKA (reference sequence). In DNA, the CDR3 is TGCAGTGCTATGGCGGGCACAGATACGCAGTATTTT. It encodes CSAMAGTDTQYF.

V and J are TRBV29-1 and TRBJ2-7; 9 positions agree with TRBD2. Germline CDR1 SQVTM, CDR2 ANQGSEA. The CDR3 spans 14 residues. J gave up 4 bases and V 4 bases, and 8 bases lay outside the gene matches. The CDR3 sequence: CSVGSAGGTYEQYF. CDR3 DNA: TGCAGCGTTGGGTCTGCGGGGGGGACATACGAGCAGTACTTC.

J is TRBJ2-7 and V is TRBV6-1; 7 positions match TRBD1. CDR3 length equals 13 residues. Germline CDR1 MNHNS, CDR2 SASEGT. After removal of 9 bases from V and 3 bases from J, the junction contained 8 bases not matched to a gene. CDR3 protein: CASKKQGYYEQYF. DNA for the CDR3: TGTGCCAGTAAAAAACAGGGGTACTACGAGCAGTACTTC.

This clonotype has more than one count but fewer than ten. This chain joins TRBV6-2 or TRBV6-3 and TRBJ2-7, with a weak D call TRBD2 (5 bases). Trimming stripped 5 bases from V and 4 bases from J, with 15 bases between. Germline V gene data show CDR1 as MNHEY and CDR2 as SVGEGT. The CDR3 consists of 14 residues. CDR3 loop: CASSQAGVRYEQYF. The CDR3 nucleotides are TGTGCCAGCAGTCAGGCCGGGGTCAGATACGAGCAGTACTTC.

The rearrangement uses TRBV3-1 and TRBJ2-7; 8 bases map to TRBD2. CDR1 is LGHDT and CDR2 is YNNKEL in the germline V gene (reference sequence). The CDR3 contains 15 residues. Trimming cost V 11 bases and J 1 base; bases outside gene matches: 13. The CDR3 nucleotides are TGTGCCTGCTCCCAAGTAGCGGGGAGATCCTACGAGCAGTACTTC. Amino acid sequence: CACSQVAGRSYEQYF.

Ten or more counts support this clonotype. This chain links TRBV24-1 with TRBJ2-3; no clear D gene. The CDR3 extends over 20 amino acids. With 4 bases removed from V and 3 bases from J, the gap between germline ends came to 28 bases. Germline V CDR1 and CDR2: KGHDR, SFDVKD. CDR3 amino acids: CATSEPFSPSSSFPTDTQYF. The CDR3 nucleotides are TGTGCCACCAGTGAGCCCTTTTCCCCGAGCAGCTCTTTTCCTACAGATACGCAGTATTTT.

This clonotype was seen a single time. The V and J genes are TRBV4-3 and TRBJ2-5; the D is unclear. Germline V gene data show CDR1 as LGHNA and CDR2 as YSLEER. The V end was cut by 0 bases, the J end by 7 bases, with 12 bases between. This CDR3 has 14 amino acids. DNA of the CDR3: TGCGCCAGCAGCCAAGATCCTCTCTATGCGACCCAGTACTTC. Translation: CASSQDPLYATQYF.

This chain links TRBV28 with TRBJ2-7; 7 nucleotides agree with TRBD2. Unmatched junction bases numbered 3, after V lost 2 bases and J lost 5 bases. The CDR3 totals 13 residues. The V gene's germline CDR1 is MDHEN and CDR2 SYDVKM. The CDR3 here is CASSLGRENEQYF. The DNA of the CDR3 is TGTGCCAGCAGTTTAGGGCGGGAGAACGAGCAGTACTTC.

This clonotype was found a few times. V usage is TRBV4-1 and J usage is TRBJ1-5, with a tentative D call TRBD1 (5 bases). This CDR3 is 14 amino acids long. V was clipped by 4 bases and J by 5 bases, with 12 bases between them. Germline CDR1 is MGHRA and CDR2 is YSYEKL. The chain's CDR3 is CASSRDRTYQPQHF. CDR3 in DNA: TGCGCCAGCAGCCGGGACCGAACGTATCAGCCCCAGCATTTT.

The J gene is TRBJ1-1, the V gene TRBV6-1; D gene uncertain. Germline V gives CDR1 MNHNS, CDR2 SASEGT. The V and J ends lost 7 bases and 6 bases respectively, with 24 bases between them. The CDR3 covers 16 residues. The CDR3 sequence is CASTPGSGRSSPEAFF. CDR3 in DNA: TGTGCCAGCACCCCAGGCTCCGGTAGATCGTCCCCTGAAGCTTTCTTT.

Here the CDR3 reads CASSSEGVNGYTF. As DNA, the CDR3 is TGCGCCAGCAGCTCGGAGGGGGTGAATGGCTACACCTTC. The chain links TRBV5-1 to TRBJ1-2; D may be TRBD1 (6 bases). This CDR3 is built from 13 residues. Trimming pared 3 bases from V and 6 bases from J, leaving 12 bases between. The germline V gene encodes CDR1 SGHRS and CDR2 YFSETQ. Using reference TRBV5-1 and TRBJ1-2 for the parts outside the CDR3, the full variable domain is KAGVTQTPRYLIKTRGQQVTLSCSPISGHRSVSWYQQTPGQGLQFLFEYFSETQRNKGNFPGRFSGRQFSNSRSEMNVSTLELGDSALYLCASSSEGVNGYTFGSGTRLTVV.

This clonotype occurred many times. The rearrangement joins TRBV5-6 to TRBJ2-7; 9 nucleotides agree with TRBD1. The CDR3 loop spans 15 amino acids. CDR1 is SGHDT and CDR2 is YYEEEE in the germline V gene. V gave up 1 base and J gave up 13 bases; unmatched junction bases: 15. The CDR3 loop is CASSLRATGTGYPYF. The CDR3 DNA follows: TGTGCCAGCAGCTTGAGGGCCACCGGGACAGGGTACCCTTACTTC.

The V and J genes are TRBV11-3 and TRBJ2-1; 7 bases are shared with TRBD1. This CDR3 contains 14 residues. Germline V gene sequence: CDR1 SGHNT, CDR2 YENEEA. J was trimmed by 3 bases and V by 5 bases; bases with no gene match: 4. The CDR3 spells CASSRGQNYNEQFF. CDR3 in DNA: TGTGCCAGCAGCCGGGGACAGAACTACAATGAGCAGTTCTTC.

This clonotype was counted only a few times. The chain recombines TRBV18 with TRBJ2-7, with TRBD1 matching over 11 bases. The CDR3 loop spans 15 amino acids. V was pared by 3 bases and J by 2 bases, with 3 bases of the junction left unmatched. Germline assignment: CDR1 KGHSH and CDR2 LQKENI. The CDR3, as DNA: TGTGCCAGCTCACCCGGGACAGGGGGGCCCTACGAGCAGTACTTC. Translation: CASSPGTGGPYEQYF.

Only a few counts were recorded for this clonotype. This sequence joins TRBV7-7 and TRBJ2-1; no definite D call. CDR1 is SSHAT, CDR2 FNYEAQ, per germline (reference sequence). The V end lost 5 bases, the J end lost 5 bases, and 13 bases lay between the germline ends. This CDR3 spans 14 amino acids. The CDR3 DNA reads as TGTGCCAGCAGCCTTGACGGAGACGACAATGAGCAGTTCTTC. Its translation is CASSLDGDDNEQFF. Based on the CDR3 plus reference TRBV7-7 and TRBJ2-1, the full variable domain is GAGVSQSPRYKVTKRGQDVTLRCDPISSHATLYWYQQALGQGPEFLTYFNYEAQPDKSGLPSDRFSAERPEGSISTLTIQRTEQRDSAMYRCASSLDGDDNEQFFGPGTRLTVL.

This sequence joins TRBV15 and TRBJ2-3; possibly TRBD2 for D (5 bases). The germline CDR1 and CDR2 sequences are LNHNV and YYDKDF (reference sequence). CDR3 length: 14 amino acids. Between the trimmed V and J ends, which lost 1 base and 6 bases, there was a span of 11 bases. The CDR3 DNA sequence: TGTGCCACCAGCAGAGGGCCCGGCGGGGATACGCAGTATTTT. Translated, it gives CATSRGPGGDTQYF.